In its sample, the clone carrying this TCR beta chain was seen many times. From 300 to 450 ng of RNA, a library with molecular barcoded alpha/delta and beta/gamma adaptors was made. Using its own MiXCR run on the reads, TCRdb lists one record per CDR3 protein. The sample contains around 40,000 distinct CDR3 sequences, roughly an eighth of which appear only once. The data are from a study of read filtering for tumor transcriptome and immune sequencing. Overall study context: TCR-mapped reads were about 4.05 to 10.27 million with IR-seq versus roughly 80 to 1,300 with RNA-seq.

Sampling of bone marrow took place during active disease in every patient. The germline gives CDR1 MNHEY, CDR2 SVGEGT. V lost 6 bases and J lost 5, with 22 bases in between. The CDR3 loop spans 16 amino acids. The receptor was isolated from a donor aged 40 or over with multiple myeloma. The V call is TRBV6-2 or TRBV6-3, the J call TRBJ1-1, with D possibly TRBD1 on 6 matching bases. The sample comprised a population of CD138-negative cells sorted from bone marrow. CDR3: CASSPHSTGRNTEAFF. The CDR3 DNA sequence: TGTGCCAGCAGCCCCCATAGCACAGGGAGGAATACTGAAGCTTTCTTT.